Described below is a single TCR beta chain sequence and its context. As yet, its antigen is unknown. Here immunoSEQ multiplex PCR was the method, and the copy in TCRdb shows in-frame clones only, minus some. This table holds approximately 100,000 clones, over 90% found once. The sample comes from a study of T cell responses to AZD1222 COVID-19 vaccine. V was shortened by 4 bases and J by 9 bases, with 13 bases between the two germline ends. CDR3 length equals 13 residues. CDR1 is PRHDT and CDR2 is FYEKMQ in the germline V gene (reference sequence). Study-wide results and caveats: A rise in Spike-specific TCR breadth and depth followed two AZD1222 doses. Across the whole spike, CD4 TCRs peaked at regions 160-218 and 743-854. In the spike-specific TCR repertoire, nearly half reportedly target unmutated variant regions. Donors in the cohort were predominantly white British and more often female, and clonal diversity was possibly underestimated.

The receptor's source is an adult in good health. The source was peripheral blood, collected on day 0 of AZD1222 vaccination. The rearrangement links TRBV13 to TRBJ2-1; tentative D call: TRBD2 (5 bases). The DNA of the CDR3 is TGTGCCAGCAGCTCCTCACTAGTATTTGAGCAGTTCTTC. The encoded protein is CASSSSLVFEQFF.